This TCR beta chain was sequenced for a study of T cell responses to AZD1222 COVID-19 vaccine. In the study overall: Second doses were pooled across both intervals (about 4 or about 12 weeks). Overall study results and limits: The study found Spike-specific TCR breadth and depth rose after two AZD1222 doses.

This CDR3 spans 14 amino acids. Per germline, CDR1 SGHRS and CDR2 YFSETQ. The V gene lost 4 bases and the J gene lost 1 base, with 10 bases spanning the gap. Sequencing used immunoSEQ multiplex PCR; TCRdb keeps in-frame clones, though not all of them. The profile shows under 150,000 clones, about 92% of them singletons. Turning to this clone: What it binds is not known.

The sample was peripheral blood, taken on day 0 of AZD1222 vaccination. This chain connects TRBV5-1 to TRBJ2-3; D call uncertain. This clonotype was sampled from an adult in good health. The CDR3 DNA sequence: TGCGCCAGCAGCCTACAGTCAGGCACAGATACGCAGTATTTT. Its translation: CASSLQSGTDTQYF.